A single sample gave rise to the 5 T cell receptor beta chains below, sequenced in a study of early T cells in non-severe SARS-CoV-2 infection. TCRdb ran MiXCR on the 5' RACE reads and lists one entry per CDR3 protein. The repertoire holds roughly 62,000 distinct CDR3 sequences, with approximately 7.7% as singletons. The sequenced sample consisted of whole blood. Receptors were obtained from an adult who was a healthcare worker with PCR-confirmed SARS-CoV-2 infection or an uninfected control (not recorded which).

This chain uses TRBV7-2 with TRBJ1-2; D is perhaps TRBD1 (5 bases). This CDR3 has 14 amino acids. CDR1 and CDR2 from the germline V gene are SGHTA and FQGNSA. V lost 5 bases and J 2 bases, leaving 12 bases between the germline ends. CDR3 protein: CASSPLRTNYGYTF. The CDR3 DNA follows: TGTGCCAGCAGCCCCCTGCGGACAAACTATGGCTACACCTTC.

This clonotype was observed at least ten times. The V and J genes are TRBV7-3 and TRBJ2-5; D remains ambiguous. Looked up from germline, CDR1 is SGHTA and CDR2 is FQGTGA. V was shortened by 6 bases and J by 2 bases, with 10 bases between the two germline ends. The CDR3 is 13 residues long. As DNA, the CDR3 is TGTGCCAGCAGTAAAAATGCTCAAGAGACCCAGTACTTC. It specifies CASSKNAQETQYF.

This clonotype was found once. This chain connects TRBV19 to TRBJ2-1, with TRBD2 identical over 8 bases. CDR1 LNHDA and CDR2 SQIVND come from the germline V gene (reference sequence). The V segment lost 5 bases and the J segment 2 bases; nucleotides outside the gene matches: 17. The CDR3 has 19 residues. CDR3 sequence (DNA): TGTGCCAGTAGTCTCGACCAGGGTTTAGCGGGAAGGACCTACAATGAGCAGTTCTTC. Amino acids: CASSLDQGLAGRTYNEQFF. Filled out from reference TRBV19 and TRBJ2-1, the complete variable domain reads DGGITQSPKYLFRKEGQNVTLSCEQNLNHDAMYWYRQDPGQGLRLIYYSQIVNDFQKGDIAEGYSVSREKKESFPLTVTSAQKNPTAFYLCASSLDQGLAGRTYNEQFFGPGTRLTVL.

This clonotype has just a few counts. The chain uses TRBV7-9 and TRBJ1-3; D is undetermined. The CDR3 is made up of 14 amino acids. CDR1 SEHNR and CDR2 FQNEAQ come from the germline V gene (reference sequence). V was clipped by 5 bases and J by 0 bases, with 8 bases between them. CDR3 amino acids: CASSVRRSGNTIYF. CDR3 DNA: TGTGCCAGCAGCGTCAGGCGCTCTGGAAACACCATATATTTT. Full variable domain (outside the CDR3, taken from reference TRBV7-9 and TRBJ1-3): DTGVSQNPRHKITKRGQNVTFRCDPISEHNRLYWYRQTLGQGPEFLTYFQNEAQLEKSRLLSDRFSAERPKGSFSTLEIQRTEQGDSAMYLCASSVRRSGNTIYFGEGSWLTVV.

The chain joins TRBV29-1 to TRBJ2-7; D possibly matches TRBD1 or TRBD2 (6 bases each). CDR1 is SQVTM and CDR2 is ANQGSEA in the germline V gene. This CDR3 is built from 11 residues. V shed 4 bases and J shed 6 bases, with 10 bases lying between them. CDR3 in DNA: TGCAGCGTTGGAGGGGGGCCCGAGCAGTACTTC. Residues: CSVGGGPEQYF.